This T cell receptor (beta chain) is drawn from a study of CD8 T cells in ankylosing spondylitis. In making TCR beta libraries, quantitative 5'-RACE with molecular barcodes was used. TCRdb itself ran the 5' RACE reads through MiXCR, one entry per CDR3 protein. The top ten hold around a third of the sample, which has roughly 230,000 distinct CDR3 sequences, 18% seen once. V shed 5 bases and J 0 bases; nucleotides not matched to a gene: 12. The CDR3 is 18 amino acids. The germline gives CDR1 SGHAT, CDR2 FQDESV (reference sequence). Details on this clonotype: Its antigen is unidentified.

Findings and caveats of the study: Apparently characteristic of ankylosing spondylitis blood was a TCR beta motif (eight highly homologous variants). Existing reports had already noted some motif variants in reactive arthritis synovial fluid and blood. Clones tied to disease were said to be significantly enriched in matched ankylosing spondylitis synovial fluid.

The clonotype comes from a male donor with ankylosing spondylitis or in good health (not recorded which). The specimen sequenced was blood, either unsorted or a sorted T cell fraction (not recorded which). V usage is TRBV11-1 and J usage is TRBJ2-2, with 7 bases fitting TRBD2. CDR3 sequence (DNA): TGTGCCAGCAGCCCCTTCCCGCGGGAGAACGCGAACACCGGGGAGCTGTTTTTT. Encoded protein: CASSPFPRENANTGELFF.